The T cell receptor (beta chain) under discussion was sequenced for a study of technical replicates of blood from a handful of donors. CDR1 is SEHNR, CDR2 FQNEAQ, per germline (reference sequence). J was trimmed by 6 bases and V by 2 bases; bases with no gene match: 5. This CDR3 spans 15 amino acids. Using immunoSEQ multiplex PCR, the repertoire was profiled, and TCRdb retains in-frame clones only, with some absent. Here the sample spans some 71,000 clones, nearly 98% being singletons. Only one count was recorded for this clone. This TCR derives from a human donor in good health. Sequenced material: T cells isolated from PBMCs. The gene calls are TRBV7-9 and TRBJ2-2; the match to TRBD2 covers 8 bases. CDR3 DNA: TGTGCCAGCAGCTTAATAACTAGCGGACCCGGGGAGCTGTTTTTT. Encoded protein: CASSLITSGPGELFF.